This TCR beta chain was captured by sequencing in a study of T cells after yellow fever vaccination. Overall study: Fractions containing few cells were prepared with SMART-Seq v4 Ultra Low Input.

The CDR3 extends over 13 amino acids. In germline, CDR1 is SQVTM, CDR2 ANQGSEA. V dropped 7 bases and J dropped 10 bases, with 20 bases sitting between them. In its sample, this clonotype was seen a few times. Its specificity is unknown. One entry per CDR3 protein results from TCRdb running MiXCR on the 5' RACE reads. The table has roughly 240,000 distinct CDR3 sequences, more than 6.5% seen once. General observations from the study: The appearance of a small share of clonotypes in both CD4 and CD8 compartments was observed. Most primary-vaccination clones reappeared after the booster (approximately 96% CD4, 85% to 90% CD8).

The sequence was obtained from a man aged 25-45 years who received the YFV17D yellow fever vaccine. The V gene is TRBV29-1, the J gene TRBJ2-1, with D tentatively TRBD2 (6 bases). The material was CD4+ T cells sorted from PBMCs, obtained on the day of the yellow fever booster vaccination. CDR3 sequence: CSATGTLGEEQFF. The CDR3, as DNA: TGCAGCGCCACCGGGACTTTAGGGGAGGAGCAGTTCTTC.